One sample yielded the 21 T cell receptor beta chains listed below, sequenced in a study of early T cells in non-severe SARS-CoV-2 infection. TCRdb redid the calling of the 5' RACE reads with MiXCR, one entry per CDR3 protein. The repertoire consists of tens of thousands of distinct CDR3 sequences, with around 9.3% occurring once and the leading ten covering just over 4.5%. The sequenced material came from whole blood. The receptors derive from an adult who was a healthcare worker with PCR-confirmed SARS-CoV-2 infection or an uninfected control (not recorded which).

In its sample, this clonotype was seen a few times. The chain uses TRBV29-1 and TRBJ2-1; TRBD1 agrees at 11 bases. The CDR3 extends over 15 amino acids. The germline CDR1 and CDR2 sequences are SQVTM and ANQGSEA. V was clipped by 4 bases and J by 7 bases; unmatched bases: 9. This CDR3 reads CSVVLRTGGWNEQFF. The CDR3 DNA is TGCAGCGTTGTCCTAAGGACAGGGGGCTGGAATGAGCAGTTCTTC.

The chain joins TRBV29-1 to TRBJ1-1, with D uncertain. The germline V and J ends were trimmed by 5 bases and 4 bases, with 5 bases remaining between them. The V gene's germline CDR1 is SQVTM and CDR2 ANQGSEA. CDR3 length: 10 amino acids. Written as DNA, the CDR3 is TGCAGCGTTAAGTTCACTGAAGCTTTCTTT. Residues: CSVKFTEAFF.

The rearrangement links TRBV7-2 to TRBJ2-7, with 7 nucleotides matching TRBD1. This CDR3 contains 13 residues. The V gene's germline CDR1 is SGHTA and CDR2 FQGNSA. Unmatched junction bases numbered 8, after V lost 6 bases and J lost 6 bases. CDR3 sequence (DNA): TGTGCCAGCAGTGTGGGACAGTCGACCGAGCAGTACTTC. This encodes CASSVGQSTEQYF.

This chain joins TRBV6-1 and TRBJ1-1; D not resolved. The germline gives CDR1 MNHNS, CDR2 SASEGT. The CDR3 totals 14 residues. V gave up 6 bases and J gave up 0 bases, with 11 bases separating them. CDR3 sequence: CASSSTFMNTEAFF. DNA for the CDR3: TGTGCCAGCAGCTCCACCTTCATGAACACTGAAGCTTTCTTT.

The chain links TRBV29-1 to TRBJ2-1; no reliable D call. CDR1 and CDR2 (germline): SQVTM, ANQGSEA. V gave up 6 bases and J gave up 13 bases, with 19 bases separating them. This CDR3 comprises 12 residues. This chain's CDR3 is CSVERPVQVQFF. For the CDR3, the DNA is TGCAGCGTGGAAAGGCCGGTCCAGGTTCAGTTCTTC.

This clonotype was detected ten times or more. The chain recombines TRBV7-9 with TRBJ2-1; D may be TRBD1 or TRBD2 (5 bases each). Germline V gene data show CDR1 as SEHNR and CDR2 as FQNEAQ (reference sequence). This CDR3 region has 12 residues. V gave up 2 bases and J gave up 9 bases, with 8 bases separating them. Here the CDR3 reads CASSLRGTEQFF. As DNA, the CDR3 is TGTGCCAGCAGCTTACGGGGCACTGAGCAGTTCTTC.

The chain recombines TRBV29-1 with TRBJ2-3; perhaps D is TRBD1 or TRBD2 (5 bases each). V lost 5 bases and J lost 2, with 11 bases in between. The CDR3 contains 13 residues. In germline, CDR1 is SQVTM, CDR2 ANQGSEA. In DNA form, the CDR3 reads TGCAGCGTTAGACCGGGGACCACAGATACGCAGTATTTT. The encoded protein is CSVRPGTTDTQYF.

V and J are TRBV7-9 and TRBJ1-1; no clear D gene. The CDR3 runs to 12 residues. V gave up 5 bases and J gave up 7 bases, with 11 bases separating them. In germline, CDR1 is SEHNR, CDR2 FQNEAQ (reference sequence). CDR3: CASSQAVGEAFF. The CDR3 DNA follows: TGTGCCAGCAGCCAAGCCGTTGGTGAAGCTTTCTTT.

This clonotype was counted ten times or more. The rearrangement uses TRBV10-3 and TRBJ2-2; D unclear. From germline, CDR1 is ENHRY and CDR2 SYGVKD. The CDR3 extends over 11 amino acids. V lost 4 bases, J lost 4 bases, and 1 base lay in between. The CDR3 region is CAISATGELFF. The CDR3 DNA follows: TGTGCCATCAGTGCCACCGGGGAGCTGTTTTTT.

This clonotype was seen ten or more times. CDR3 DNA: TGTGCCAGCAGTGAAGCGGGGGGCACAGATACGCAGTATTTT. Translation: CASSEAGGTDTQYF. The chain is built from TRBV6-4 and TRBJ2-3; TRBD2 aligns across 8 bases. Germline V gives CDR1 MRHNA, CDR2 SNTAGT. The CDR3 is 14 amino acids. V dropped 3 bases and J dropped 1; count of bases not matched to a gene: 0.

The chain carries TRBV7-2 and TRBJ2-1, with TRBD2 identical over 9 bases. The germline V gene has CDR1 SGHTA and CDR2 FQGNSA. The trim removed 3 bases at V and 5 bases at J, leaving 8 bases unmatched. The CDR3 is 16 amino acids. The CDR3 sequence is CASSFPASGVNNEQFF. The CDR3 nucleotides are TGTGCCAGCAGCTTCCCGGCTAGCGGGGTAAACAATGAGCAGTTCTTC.

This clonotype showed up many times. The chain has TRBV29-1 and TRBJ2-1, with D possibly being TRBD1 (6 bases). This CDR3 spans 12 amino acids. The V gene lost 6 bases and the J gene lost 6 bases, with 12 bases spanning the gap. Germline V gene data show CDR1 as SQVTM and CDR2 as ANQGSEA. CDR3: CSVYRVGNEQFF. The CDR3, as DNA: TGCAGCGTGTACAGGGTAGGCAATGAGCAGTTCTTC.

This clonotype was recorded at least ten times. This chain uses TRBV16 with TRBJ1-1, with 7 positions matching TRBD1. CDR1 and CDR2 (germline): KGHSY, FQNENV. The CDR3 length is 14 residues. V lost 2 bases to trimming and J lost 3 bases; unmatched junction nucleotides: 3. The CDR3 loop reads CASSQQGGDTEAFF. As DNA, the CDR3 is TGTGCCAGCAGCCAACAGGGGGGGGACACTGAAGCTTTCTTT.

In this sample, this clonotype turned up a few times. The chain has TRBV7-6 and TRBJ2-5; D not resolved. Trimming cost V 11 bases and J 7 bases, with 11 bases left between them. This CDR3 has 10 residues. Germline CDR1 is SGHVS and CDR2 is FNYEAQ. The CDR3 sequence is CAPLSRTQYF. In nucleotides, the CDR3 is TGTGCCCCCCTTTCAAGGACCCAGTACTTC.

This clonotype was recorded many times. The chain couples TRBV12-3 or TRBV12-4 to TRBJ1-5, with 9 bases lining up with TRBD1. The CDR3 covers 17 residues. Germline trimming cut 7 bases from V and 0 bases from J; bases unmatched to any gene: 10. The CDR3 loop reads CASTPGQGLYSNQPQHF. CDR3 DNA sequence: TGTGCCAGCACCCCGGGACAGGGCCTGTATAGCAATCAGCCCCAGCATTTT.

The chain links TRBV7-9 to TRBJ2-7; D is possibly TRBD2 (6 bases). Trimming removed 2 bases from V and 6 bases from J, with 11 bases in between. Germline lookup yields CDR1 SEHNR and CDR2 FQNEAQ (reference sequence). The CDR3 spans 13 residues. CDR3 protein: CASSLTTSTEQYF. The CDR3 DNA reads TGTGCCAGCAGCTTAACCACTAGCACCGAGCAGTACTTC.

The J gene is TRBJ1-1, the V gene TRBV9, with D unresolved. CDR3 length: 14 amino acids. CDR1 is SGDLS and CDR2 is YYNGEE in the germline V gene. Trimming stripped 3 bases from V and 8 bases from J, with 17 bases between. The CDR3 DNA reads TGTGCCAGCAGCGCCCACGTAACGTTGGGGGAAGCTTTCTTT. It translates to CASSAHVTLGEAFF.

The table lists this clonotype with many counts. The CDR3 region is CASSSDRSYGYTF. CDR3 nucleotides: TGTGCCAGCAGTTCGGACAGAAGCTATGGCTACACCTTC. The chain couples TRBV12-3 or TRBV12-4 to TRBJ1-2, with D possibly matching TRBD1 (6 bases). The length of the CDR3 is 13 residues. V shed 4 bases and J shed 4 bases, with 10 bases lying between them.

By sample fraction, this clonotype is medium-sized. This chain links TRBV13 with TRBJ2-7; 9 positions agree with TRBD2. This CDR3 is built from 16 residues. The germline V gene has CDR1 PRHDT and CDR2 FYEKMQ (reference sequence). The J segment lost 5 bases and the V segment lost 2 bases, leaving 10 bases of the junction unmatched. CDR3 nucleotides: TGTGCCAGCAGCTTAAAGTTTGCGGGAGGGCCTCACGAGCAGTACTTC. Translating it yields CASSLKFAGGPHEQYF. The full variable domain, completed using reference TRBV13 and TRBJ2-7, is AAGVIQSPRHLIKEKRETATLKCYPIPRHDTVYWYQQGPGQDPQFLISFYEKMQSDKGSIPDRFSAQQFSDYHSELNMSSLELGDSALYFCASSLKFAGGPHEQYFGPGTRLTVT.

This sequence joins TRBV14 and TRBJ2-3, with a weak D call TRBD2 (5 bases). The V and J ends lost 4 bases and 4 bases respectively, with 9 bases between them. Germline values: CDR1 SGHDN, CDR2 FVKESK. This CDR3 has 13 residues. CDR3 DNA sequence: TGTGCCAGCAGCCTCTGGGGAGCAGATACGCAGTATTTT. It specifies CASSLWGADTQYF. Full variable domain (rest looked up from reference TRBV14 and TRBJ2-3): EAGVTQFPSHSVIEKGQTVTLRCDPISGHDNLYWYRRVMGKEIKFLLHFVKESKQDESGMPNNRFLAERTGGTYSTLKVQPAELEDSGVYFCASSLWGADTQYFGPGTRLTVL.

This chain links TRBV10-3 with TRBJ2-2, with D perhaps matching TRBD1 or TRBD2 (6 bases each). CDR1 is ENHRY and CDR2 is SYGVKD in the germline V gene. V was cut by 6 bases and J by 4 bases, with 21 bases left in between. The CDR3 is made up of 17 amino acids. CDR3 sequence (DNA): TGTGCCATCAGGGGGACACCCTCCTCGGGGGTCACCGGGGAGCTGTTTTTT. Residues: CAIRGTPSSGVTGELFF.